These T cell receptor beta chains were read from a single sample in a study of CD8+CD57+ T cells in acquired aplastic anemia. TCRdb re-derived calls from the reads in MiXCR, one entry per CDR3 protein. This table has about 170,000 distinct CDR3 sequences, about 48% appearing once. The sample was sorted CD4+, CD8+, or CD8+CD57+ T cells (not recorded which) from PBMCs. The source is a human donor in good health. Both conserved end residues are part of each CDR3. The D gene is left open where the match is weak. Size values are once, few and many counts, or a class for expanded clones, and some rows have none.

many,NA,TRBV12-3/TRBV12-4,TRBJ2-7,CASSWVIWGLNEQYF,TGTGCCAGCAGCTGGGTGATTTGGGGGCTAAACGAGCAGTACTTC
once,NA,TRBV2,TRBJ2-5,CASSGPWQGAETQYF,TGTGCCAGCAGCGGCCCGTGGCAGGGTGCGGAGACCCAGTACTTC
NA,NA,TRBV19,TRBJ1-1,CASSIGTVSTEAFF,TGTGCCAGTAGTATCGGGACGGTGTCCACTGAAGCTTTCTTT
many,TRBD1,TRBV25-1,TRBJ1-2,CASRRTGVNYGYTF,TGTGCCAGCAGACGGACAGGGGTCAACTATGGCTACACCTTC
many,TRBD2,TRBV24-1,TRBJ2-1,CATSDPTSGRLDEQFF,TGTGCCACCAGTGACCCGACTAGCGGGAGACTCGATGAGCAGTTCTTC
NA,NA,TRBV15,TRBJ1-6,CATSRDRTLNSPLHF,TGTGCCACCAGCAGAGATAGGACTCTTAATTCACCCCTCCACTTT
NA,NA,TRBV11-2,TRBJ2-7,CASSLNAYEQYF,TGTGCCAGCAGCTTAAACGCCTACGAGCAGTACTTC
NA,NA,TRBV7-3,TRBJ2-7,CASSSQAGVTYEQYF,TGTGCCAGCAGCTCCCAGGCAGGGGTGACCTACGAGCAGTACTTC
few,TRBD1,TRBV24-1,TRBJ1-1,CATSDPDRGEAFF,TGTGCCACCAGTGACCCCGACAGGGGTGAAGCTTTCTTT
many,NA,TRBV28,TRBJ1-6,CASSGAGSGYNSPLHF,TGTGCCAGCAGTGGGGCAGGGAGTGGCTATAATTCACCCCTCCACTTT
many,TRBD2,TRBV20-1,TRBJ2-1,CSAHLGLAFDEQFF,TGCAGTGCTCATTTAGGACTAGCGTTCGATGAGCAGTTCTTC
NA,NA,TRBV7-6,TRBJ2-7,CARPPGTPSYEQYF,TGTGCTAGGCCGCCCGGGACACCGTCCTACGAGCAGTACTTC
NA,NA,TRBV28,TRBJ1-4,CASSLVGATNEKLFF,TGTGCCAGCAGTTTGGTGGGAGCAACTAATGAAAAACTGTTTTTT
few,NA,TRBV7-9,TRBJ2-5,CASSQETVQETQYF,TGTGCCAGCAGCCAGGAGACAGTACAAGAGACCCAGTACTTC
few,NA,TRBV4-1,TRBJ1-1,CASSQVSRPAGTEAFF,TGCGCCAGCAGCCAAGTATCCAGACCAGCGGGCACTGAAGCTTTCTTT
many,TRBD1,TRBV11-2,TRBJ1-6,CASSLDRDRGSYNSPLHF,TGTGCCAGCAGCTTAGACAGGGACAGGGGCTCCTATAATTCACCCCTCCACTTT
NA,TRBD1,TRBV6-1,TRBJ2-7,CASSGQGRSEQYF,TGTGCCAGCAGTGGACAGGGAAGGTCCGAGCAGTACTTC
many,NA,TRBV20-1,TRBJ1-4,CRTLISLPATNEKLFF,TGCAGGACCCTCATAAGCCTCCCTGCAACTAATGAAAAACTGTTTTTT
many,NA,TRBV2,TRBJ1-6,CASSRDNPKALHF,TGTGCCAGCAGTCGGGACAACCCAAAGGCCCTCCACTTT
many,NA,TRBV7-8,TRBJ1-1,CASSLVTGNTEAFF,TGTGCCAGCAGCTTAGTAACCGGGAACACTGAAGCTTTCTTT
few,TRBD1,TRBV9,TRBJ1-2,CASSQFDRDDGYTF,TGTGCCAGCAGCCAATTCGACAGGGATGATGGCTACACCTTC
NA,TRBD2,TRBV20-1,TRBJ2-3,CSAHRGGAITSTDTQYF,TGCAGTGCCCACCGCGGGGGGGCAATCACTAGCACAGATACGCAGTATTTT
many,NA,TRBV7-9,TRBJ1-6,CASSLETRINSPLHF,TGTGCCAGCAGCTTAGAAACGCGGATTAATTCACCCCTCCACTTT
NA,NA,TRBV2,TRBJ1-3,CASSERRGNTIYF,TGTGCCAGCAGTGAAAGACGCGGAAACACCATATATTTT
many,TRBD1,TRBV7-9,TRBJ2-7,CASSPPGQAYEQYF,TGTGCCAGCAGCCCTCCGGGACAGGCCTACGAGCAGTACTTC
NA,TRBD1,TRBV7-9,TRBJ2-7,CASSWTGNEQYF,TGTGCCAGCAGCTGGACAGGCAACGAGCAGTACTTC
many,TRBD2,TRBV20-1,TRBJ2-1,CVPAAGTSKFF,TGCGTCCCGGCGGCGGGGACTAGCAAGTTCTTC
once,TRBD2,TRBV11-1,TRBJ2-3,CASSPTGGAFGTDTQYF,TGTGCCAGCAGCCCGACCGGGGGGGCCTTTGGCACAGATACGCAGTATTTT
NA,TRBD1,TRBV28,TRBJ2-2,CASSFGDRETGELFF,TGTGCCAGCAGTTTTGGGGACAGGGAGACCGGGGAGCTGTTTTTT
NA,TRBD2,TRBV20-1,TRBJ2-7,CSATNLAGGNYEQYF,TGCAGTGCTACAAACCTAGCGGGGGGGAACTACGAGCAGTACTTC